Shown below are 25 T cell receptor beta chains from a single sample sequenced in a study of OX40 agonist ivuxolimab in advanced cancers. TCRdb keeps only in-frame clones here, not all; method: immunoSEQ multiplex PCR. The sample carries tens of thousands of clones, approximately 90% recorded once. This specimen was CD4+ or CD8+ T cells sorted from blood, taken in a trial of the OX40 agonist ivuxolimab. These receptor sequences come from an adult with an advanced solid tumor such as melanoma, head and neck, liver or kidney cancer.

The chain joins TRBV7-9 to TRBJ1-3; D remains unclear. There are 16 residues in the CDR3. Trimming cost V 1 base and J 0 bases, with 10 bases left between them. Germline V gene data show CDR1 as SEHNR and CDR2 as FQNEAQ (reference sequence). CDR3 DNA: TGTGCCAGCAGCTTAGTCGGACGCCACTCTGGAAACACCATATATTTT. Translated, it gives CASSLVGRHSGNTIYF.

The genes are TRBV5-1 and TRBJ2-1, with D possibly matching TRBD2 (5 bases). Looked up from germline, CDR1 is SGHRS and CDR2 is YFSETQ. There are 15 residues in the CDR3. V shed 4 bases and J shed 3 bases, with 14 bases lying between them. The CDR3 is CASSLLLALYNEQFF. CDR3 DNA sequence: TGCGCCAGCAGCCTCCTGCTAGCTCTCTACAATGAGCAGTTCTTC.

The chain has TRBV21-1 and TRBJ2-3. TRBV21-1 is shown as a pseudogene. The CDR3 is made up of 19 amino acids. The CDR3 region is CASSKRDREVLAVGHTQYF. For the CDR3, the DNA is TGTGCCAGCAGCAAAAGAGACAGGGAGGTGCTAGCGGTGGGACATACGCAGTATTTT.

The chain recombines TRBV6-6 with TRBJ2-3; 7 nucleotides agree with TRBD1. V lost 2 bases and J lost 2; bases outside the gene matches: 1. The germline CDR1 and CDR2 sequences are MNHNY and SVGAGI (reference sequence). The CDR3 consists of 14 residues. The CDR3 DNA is TGTGCCAGCAGTTACGGGACAGACACAGATACGCAGTATTTT. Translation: CASSYGTDTDTQYF.

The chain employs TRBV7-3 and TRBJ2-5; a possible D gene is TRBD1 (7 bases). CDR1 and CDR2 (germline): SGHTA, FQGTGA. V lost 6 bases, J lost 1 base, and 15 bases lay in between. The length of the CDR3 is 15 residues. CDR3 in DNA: TGTGCCAGCAGTCTCAGGGGGGAACCCCAAGAGACCCAGTACTTC. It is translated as CASSLRGEPQETQYF.

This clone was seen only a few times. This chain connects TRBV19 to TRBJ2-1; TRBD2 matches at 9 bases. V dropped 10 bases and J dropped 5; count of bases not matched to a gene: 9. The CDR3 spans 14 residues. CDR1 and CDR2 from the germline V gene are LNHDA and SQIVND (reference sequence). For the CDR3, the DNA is TGTGCCACTCGGGTGAGCGGGAGGCACAATGAGCAGTTCTTC. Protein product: CATRVSGRHNEQFF.

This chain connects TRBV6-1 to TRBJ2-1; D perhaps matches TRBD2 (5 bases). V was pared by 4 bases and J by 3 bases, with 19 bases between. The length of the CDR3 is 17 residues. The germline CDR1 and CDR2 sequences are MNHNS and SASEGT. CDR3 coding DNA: TGTGCCAGCAGTGGATGGGCTACGCCGAGGGTCTACAATGAGCAGTTCTTC. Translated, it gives CASSGWATPRVYNEQFF.

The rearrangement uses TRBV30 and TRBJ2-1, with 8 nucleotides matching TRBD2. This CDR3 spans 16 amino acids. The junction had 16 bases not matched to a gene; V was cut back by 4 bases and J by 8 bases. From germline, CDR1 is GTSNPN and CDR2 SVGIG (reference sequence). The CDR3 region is CAWKSGSVAGRDEQFF. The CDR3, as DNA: TGTGCCTGGAAGTCTGGTTCGGTAGCGGGAAGGGATGAGCAGTTCTTC.

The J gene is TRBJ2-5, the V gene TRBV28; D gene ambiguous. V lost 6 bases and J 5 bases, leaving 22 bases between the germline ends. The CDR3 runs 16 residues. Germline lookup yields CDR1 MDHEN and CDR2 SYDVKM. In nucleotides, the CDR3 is TGTGCCAGCAGCCCCCCCGGTTTGTTGCTTCGCGAGACCCAGTACTTC. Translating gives CASSPPGLLLRETQYF.

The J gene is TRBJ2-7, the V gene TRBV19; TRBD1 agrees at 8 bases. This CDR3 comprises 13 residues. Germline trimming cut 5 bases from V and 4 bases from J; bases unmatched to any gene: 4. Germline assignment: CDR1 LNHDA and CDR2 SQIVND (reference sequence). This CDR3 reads CASSGGQEYEQYF. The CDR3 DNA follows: TGTGCCAGTAGTGGGGGACAGGAATACGAGCAGTACTTC.

The CDR3 spells CASSLGQTSSYEQYF. DNA for the CDR3: TGTGCCAGCAGCTTGGGTCAGACGAGCTCCTACGAGCAGTACTTC. The J gene is TRBJ2-7, the V gene TRBV4-2; D uncertain. V lost 5 bases, J lost 0 bases, and 14 bases lay in between. The CDR3 is made up of 15 amino acids. CDR1 and CDR2 (germline): LGHNA, YNFKEQ.

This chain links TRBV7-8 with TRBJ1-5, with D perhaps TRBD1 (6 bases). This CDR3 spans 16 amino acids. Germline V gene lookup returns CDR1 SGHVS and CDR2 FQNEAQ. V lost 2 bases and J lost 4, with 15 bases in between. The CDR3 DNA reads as TGTGCCAGCAGCTTACGTAACAGGGAGAGTAATCAGCCCCAGCATTTT. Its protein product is CASSLRNRESNQPQHF. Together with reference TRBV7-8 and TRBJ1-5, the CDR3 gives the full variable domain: GAGVSQSPRYKVAKRGQDVALRCDPISGHVSLFWYQQALGQGPEFLTYFQNEAQLDKSGLPSDRFFAERPEGSVSTLKIQRTQQEDSAVYLCASSLRNRESNQPQHFGDGTRLSIL.

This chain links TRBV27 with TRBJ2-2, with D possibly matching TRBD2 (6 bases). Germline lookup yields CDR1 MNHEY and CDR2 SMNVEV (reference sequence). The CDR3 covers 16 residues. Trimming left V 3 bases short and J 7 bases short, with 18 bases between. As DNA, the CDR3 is TGTGCCAGCAGTTTTGATCTGGGCGGGATAGTCGGGGAGCTGTTTTTT. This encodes CASSFDLGGIVGELFF.

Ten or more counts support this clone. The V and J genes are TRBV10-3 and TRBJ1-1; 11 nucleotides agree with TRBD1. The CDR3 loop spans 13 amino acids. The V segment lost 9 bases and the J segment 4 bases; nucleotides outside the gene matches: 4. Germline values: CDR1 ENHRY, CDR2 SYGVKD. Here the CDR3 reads CAILGTGGTEAFF. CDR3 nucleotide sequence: TGTGCCATTCTCGGGACAGGGGGCACTGAAGCTTTCTTT.

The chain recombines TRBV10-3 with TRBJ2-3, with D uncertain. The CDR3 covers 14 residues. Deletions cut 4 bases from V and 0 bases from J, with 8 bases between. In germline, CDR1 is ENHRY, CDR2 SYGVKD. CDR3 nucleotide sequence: TGTGCCATCAGTGTCGGCACTAGCACAGATACGCAGTATTTT. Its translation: CAISVGTSTDTQYF.

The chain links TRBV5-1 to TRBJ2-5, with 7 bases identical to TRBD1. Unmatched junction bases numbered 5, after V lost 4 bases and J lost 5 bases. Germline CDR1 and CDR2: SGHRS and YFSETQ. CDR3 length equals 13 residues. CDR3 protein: CASSDRVRETQYF. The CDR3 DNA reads TGCGCCAGCAGCGACAGGGTTCGGGAGACCCAGTACTTC. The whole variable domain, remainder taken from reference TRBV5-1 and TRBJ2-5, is KAGVTQTPRYLIKTRGQQVTLSCSPISGHRSVSWYQQTPGQGLQFLFEYFSETQRNKGNFPGRFSGRQFSNSRSEMNVSTLELGDSALYLCASSDRVRETQYFGPGTRLLVL.

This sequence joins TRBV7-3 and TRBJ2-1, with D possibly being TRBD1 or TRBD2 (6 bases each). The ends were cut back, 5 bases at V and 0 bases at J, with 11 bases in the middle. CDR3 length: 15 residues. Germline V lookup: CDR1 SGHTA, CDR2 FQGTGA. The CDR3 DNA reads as TGTGCCAGCAGCCCCAAGGGGGGCTCCTACAATGAGCAGTTCTTC. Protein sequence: CASSPKGGSYNEQFF.

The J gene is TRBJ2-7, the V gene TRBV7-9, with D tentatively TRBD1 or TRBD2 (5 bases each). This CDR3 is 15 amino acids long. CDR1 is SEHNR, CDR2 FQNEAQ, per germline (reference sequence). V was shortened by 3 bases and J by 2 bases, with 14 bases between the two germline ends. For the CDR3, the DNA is TGTGCCAGCAGCTTTACCGGGACGGAGACCTACGAGCAGTACTTC. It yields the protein CASSFTGTETYEQYF.

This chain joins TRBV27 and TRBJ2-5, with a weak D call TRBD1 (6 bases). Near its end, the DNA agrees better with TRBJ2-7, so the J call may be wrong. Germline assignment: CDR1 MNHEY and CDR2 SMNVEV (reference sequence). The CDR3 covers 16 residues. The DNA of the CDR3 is TGTGCCAGCAGTTCGCTGCTCGACAGGACTTCCTACGAGCAGTACTTC. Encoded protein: CASSSLLDRTSYEQYF.

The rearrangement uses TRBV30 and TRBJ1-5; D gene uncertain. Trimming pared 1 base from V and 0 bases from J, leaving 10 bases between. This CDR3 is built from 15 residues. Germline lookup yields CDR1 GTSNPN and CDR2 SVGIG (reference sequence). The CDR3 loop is CAWSARYDSNQPQHF. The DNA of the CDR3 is TGTGCCTGGAGTGCCCGATATGATAGCAATCAGCCCCAGCATTTT.

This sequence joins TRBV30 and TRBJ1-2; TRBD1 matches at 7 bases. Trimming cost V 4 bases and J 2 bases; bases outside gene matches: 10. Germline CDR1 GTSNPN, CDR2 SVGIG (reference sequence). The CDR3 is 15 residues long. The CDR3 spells CAWTRSGTVNYGYTF. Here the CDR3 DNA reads TGTGCCTGGACCCGGAGCGGGACAGTCAACTATGGCTACACCTTC.

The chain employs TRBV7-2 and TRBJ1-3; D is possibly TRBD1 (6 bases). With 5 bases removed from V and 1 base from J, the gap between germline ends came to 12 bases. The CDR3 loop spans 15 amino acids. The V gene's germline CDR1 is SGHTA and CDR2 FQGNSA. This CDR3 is CASSPQGRSGNTIYF. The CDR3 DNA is TGTGCCAGCAGCCCACAGGGAAGATCTGGAAACACCATATATTTT.

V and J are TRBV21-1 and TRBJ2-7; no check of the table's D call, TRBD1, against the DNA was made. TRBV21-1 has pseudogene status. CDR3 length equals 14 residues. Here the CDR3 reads CASSAQTESYEQYF. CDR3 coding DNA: TGTGCCAGCAGCGCTCAAACAGAGTCCTACGAGCAGTACTTC.

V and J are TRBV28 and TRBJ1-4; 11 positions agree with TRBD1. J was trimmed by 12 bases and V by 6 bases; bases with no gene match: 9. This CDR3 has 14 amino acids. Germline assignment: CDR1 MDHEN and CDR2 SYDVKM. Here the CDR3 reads CASSSRTGGVQLFF. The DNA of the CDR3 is TGTGCCAGCAGCTCAAGGACAGGGGGCGTGCAACTGTTTTTT.

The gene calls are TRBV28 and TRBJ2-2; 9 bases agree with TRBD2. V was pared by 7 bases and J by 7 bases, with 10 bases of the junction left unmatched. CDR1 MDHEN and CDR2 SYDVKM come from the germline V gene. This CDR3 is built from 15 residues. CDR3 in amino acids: CASIFASGNGGELFF. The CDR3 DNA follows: TGTGCCAGCATTTTCGCTAGCGGGAATGGCGGGGAGCTGTTTTTT.